What follows are 18 T cell receptor beta chains derived from one specimen sequenced in a study of blood T cell repertoires in COVID-19. Only in-frame clones appear in the TCRdb table, and some are missing; sequencing was by immunoSEQ multiplex PCR. The data show around 400,000 clones, with 70% to 90% seen just once and about 10% held by the top ten. Material for sequencing was peripheral blood. The receptors here all came from a woman between 25 and 40 years old with COVID-19, enrolled during active disease.

V and J are TRBV2 and TRBJ1-1; tentative D call: TRBD1 (5 bases). The CDR3 length is 14 residues. Trimming removed 10 bases at V and 3 bases at J, with 18 bases between. Germline V gene lookup returns CDR1 SNHLY and CDR2 FYNNEI. CDR3 region: CATILGIGDTEAFF. CDR3 nucleotide sequence: TGTGCCACTATCCTGGGGATAGGGGACACTGAAGCTTTCTTT.

V usage is TRBV10-3 and J usage is TRBJ2-5, with D perhaps matching TRBD1 (6 bases). The V end lost 6 bases, the J end lost 2 bases, and 13 bases lay between the germline ends. From germline, CDR1 is ENHRY and CDR2 SYGVKD. The CDR3 runs to 14 residues. CDR3 in amino acids: CAIRPGQNQETQYF. In DNA form, the CDR3 reads TGTGCCATCAGGCCGGGACAAAATCAAGAGACCCAGTACTTC.

This clone was found a few times. The chain uses TRBV10-1 and TRBJ2-7; D unclear. CDR1 and CDR2 from the germline V gene are WNHNN and SYGVQD (reference sequence). The CDR3 sequence is 14 residues long. Trimming took off 11 bases at V and 3 bases at J, with 20 bases between the two ends. CDR3 sequence: CALQHSAGYYEQYF. CDR3 in DNA: TGCGCCCTCCAGCACTCGGCAGGATACTACGAGCAGTACTTC.

V is TRBV2 and J is TRBJ2-7; TRBD2 matches 9 bases. The length of the CDR3 is 13 residues. The ends lost 6 bases at V and 12 bases at J; junction bases unmatched: 12. The germline CDR1 and CDR2 sequences are SNHLY and FYNNEI. The CDR3 loop is CASRGGTSRRGYF. The CDR3 region has the DNA TGTGCCAGCAGGGGTGGGACTAGCAGACGTGGGTACTTC.

The gene calls are TRBV28 and TRBJ2-3; 8 bases align to TRBD2. CDR1 is MDHEN, CDR2 SYDVKM, per germline. CDR3 size: 16 residues. V shed 7 bases and J 5 bases; nucleotides not matched to a gene: 14. CDR3: CASTFSVRGGGDTQYF. In DNA form, the CDR3 reads TGTGCCAGCACTTTCTCGGTCCGGGGGGGCGGAGATACGCAGTATTTT.

Here the CDR3 DNA reads TGTGCCAGCAGTGGACTGGGCGTGAGCTACGAGCAGTACTTC. This codes for CASSGLGVSYEQYF. The genes are TRBV6-2 or TRBV6-3 and TRBJ2-7; TRBD2 is a possible D gene (5 bases). The CDR3 contains 14 residues. V lost 5 bases and J 3 bases, leaving 14 bases between the germline ends. The germline V gene has CDR1 MNHEY and CDR2 SVGEGT.

The chain links TRBV20-1 to TRBJ2-1; 10 nucleotides agree with TRBD1. Germline lookup yields CDR1 DFQATT and CDR2 SNEGSKA (reference sequence). There are 18 residues in the CDR3. Unmatched junction bases numbered 19, after V lost 3 bases and J lost 8 bases. In DNA form, the CDR3 reads TGCAGTGCTAGTAGGCCTTCCGAGACAGGGGGCCTTTCGGATGAGCAGTTCTTC. Translated, it gives CSASRPSETGGLSDEQFF.

The V gene is TRBV10-3, the J gene TRBJ2-1; TRBD2 matches at 9 bases. Looked up from germline, CDR1 is ENHRY and CDR2 is SYGVKD. The V segment lost 7 bases and the J segment 1 base; nucleotides outside the gene matches: 8. The length of the CDR3 is 16 residues. CDR3 in DNA: TGTGCCATCACCTCCAGGACTAGCGAGTCCTACAATGAGCAGTTCTTC. The encoded protein is CAITSRTSESYNEQFF.

V usage is TRBV5-1 and J usage is TRBJ1-4; 7 bases map to TRBD1. The V gene end was trimmed by 0 bases and the J gene end by 10 bases; junction bases not matched to a gene: 6. CDR1 SGHRS and CDR2 YFSETQ come from the germline V gene. CDR3 length equals 14 residues. The DNA of the CDR3 is TGCGCCAGCAGCTTGGATGACAGGGTCGGAAAACTGTTTTTT. It codes for CASSLDDRVGKLFF.

The V call is TRBV6-1, the J call TRBJ2-7; possibly TRBD2 for D (7 bases). Trimming removed 3 bases from V and 2 bases from J, with 11 bases in between. Germline CDR1 MNHNS, CDR2 SASEGT. The CDR3 spans 14 residues. The CDR3 reads CASSDRGDTYEQYF. CDR3 DNA: TGTGCCAGCAGTGATCGGGGGGACACCTACGAGCAGTACTTC.

The CDR3 region has the DNA TGTGCCAGCAGCCAAGGTGACAGCTCCTACAATGAGCAGTTCTTC. Its protein product is CASSQGDSSYNEQFF. V is TRBV14 and J is TRBJ2-1, with D perhaps matching TRBD1 (5 bases). The germline CDR1 and CDR2 sequences are SGHDN and FVKESK. This CDR3 spans 15 amino acids. The V gene lost 1 base and the J gene lost 0 bases, with 7 bases spanning the gap.

V gene TRBV11-2 combines with J gene TRBJ1-2; the D is unclear. Germline CDR1 and CDR2: SGHAT and FQNNGV. The V end lost 2 bases, the J end lost 6 bases, and 10 bases lay between the germline ends. CDR3 length equals 13 residues. For the CDR3, the DNA is TGTGCCAGCAGCTTACCCCAGATGAATGGCTACACCTTC. Translating it yields CASSLPQMNGYTF. Complete variable domain (other parts from reference TRBV11-2 and TRBJ1-2): EAGVAQSPRYKIIEKRQSVAFWCNPISGHATLYWYQQILGQGPKLLIQFQNNGVVDDSQLPKDRFSAERLKGVDSTLKIQPAKLEDSAVYLCASSLPQMNGYTFGSGTRLTVV.

The CDR3 nucleotides are TGTGCCAGTAGTATGGGAGCTGAGCAGTACTTC. Amino acid sequence: CASSMGAEQYF. This chain links TRBV19 with TRBJ2-7; maybe TRBD2 (5 bases). The CDR3 extends over 11 amino acids. V lost 3 bases, J lost 7 bases, and 7 bases lay in between. Germline V CDR1 and CDR2: LNHDA, SQIVND (reference sequence).

This clone occurred once. V gene TRBV4-1 combines with J gene TRBJ2-7, with a tentative D call TRBD2 (6 bases). Between the trimmed V and J ends, which lost 0 bases and 1 base, there was a span of 16 bases. CDR3 length equals 17 residues. Germline lookup yields CDR1 MGHRA and CDR2 YSYEKL. CDR3 bases: TGCGCCAGCAGCCAAGATTCCACTAGCAGCCCGTCCTACGAGCAGTACTTC. Translation gives CASSQDSTSSPSYEQYF.

The chain couples TRBV7-6 to TRBJ2-1, with D unresolved. The CDR3 is 11 amino acids. The germline gives CDR1 SGHVS, CDR2 FNYEAQ. Trimming took off 5 bases at V and 6 bases at J, with 5 bases between the two ends. CDR3 protein: CASSPGNEQFF. CDR3 nucleotide sequence: TGTGCCAGCAGCCCAGGCAATGAGCAGTTCTTC. Using reference TRBV7-6 and TRBJ2-1 for the parts outside the CDR3, the full variable domain is GAGVSQSPRYKVTKRGQDVALRCDPISGHVSLYWYRQALGQGPEFLTYFNYEAQQDKSGLPNDRFSAERPEGSISTLTIQRTEQRDSAMYRCASSPGNEQFFGPGTRLTVL.

CDR3 bases: TGTGCCAGTAGTATAGCGACAGATACGCAGTATTTT. Its protein product is CASSIATDTQYF. The rearrangement uses TRBV19 and TRBJ2-3; no clear D. Germline V gene lookup returns CDR1 LNHDA and CDR2 SQIVND (reference sequence). The V end lost 1 base, the J end lost 3 bases, and 2 bases lay between the germline ends. The CDR3 totals 12 residues.

This clone was seen a few times. The V gene is TRBV10-3, the J gene TRBJ1-2; maybe TRBD1 (5 bases). V lost 9 bases and J lost 6, with 14 bases in between. The CDR3 has 12 amino acids. From germline, CDR1 is ENHRY and CDR2 SYGVKD. CDR3: CAITGREDGYTF. The CDR3 coding sequence is TGTGCCATTACTGGCAGGGAGGATGGCTACACCTTC.

V gene TRBV9 combines with J gene TRBJ2-2; D is uncertain. The germline V gene has CDR1 SGDLS and CDR2 YYNGEE. Between the trimmed V and J ends, which lost 4 bases and 5 bases, there was a span of 9 bases. The CDR3 spans 13 residues. The chain's CDR3 is CASSRRSTGELFF. CDR3 DNA sequence: TGTGCCAGCAGCAGGCGGAGTACCGGGGAGCTGTTTTTT. Full variable domain (remainder filled in from reference TRBV9 and TRBJ2-2): DSGVTQTPKHLITATGQRVTLRCSPRSGDLSVYWYQQSLDQGLQFLIQYYNGEERAKGNILERFSAQQFPDLHSELNLSSLELGDSALYFCASSRRSTGELFFGEGSRLTVL.